The next 30 T cell receptor beta chains were all read from a single sample in a study of early T cells in non-severe SARS-CoV-2 infection. TCRdb called the 5' RACE reads again in MiXCR, with one record for every CDR3 protein. The table has 60,000 or so distinct CDR3 sequences, approximately 12% seen once. What was sequenced was whole blood. The receptors stem from an adult who was a healthcare worker with PCR-confirmed SARS-CoV-2 infection or an uninfected control (not recorded which).

This clonotype was found many times. CDR3 in amino acids: CASSAHVGVSNEQFF. CDR3 nucleotides: TGTGCCAGCAGCGCCCATGTTGGGGTTTCCAATGAGCAGTTCTTC. This chain uses TRBV11-2 with TRBJ2-1; D not certain. The CDR3 loop spans 15 amino acids. Germline-derived CDR1 and CDR2 are SGHAT and FQNNGV. Between the trimmed V and J ends, which lost 5 bases and 6 bases, there was a span of 17 bases.

The rearrangement uses TRBV11-2 and TRBJ1-1; TRBD1 is a possible D gene (5 bases). Trimming cost V 7 bases and J 1 base, with 19 bases left between them. Germline CDR1 reads SGHAT; CDR2 reads FQNNGV. The CDR3 contains 16 residues. CDR3 DNA: TGTGCCAGCACCCTTCGTTGGGGCCAGGAGAACACTGAAGCTTTCTTT. Amino acid sequence: CASTLRWGQENTEAFF.

This clonotype showed up many times. The chain combines TRBV28 with TRBJ2-4; D is unresolved. This CDR3 contains 11 residues. Between the trimmed V and J ends, which lost 6 bases and 13 bases, there was a span of 13 bases. The germline CDR1 and CDR2 sequences are MDHEN and SYDVKM. Here the CDR3 reads CASRRDFVQYF. In nucleotides, the CDR3 is TGTGCCAGCAGGCGTGATTTCGTCCAGTACTTC.

The gene calls are TRBV3-1 and TRBJ2-3, with 8 bases matching TRBD1. Germline V CDR1 and CDR2: LGHDT, YNNKEL (reference sequence). The CDR3 sequence is 15 residues long. V lost 5 bases, J lost 1 base, and 5 bases stayed unmatched. The CDR3: CASSFPGQGTDTQYF. The CDR3 DNA follows: TGTGCCAGCAGCTTCCCGGGACAGGGCACAGATACGCAGTATTTT.

This clonotype was observed a handful of times. CDR3 in amino acids: CASSFDGNQPQHF. The CDR3 nucleotides read TGTGCCAGCAGCTTTGACGGTAATCAGCCCCAGCATTTT. This rearrangement joins TRBV7-2 to TRBJ1-5; D gene ambiguous. The ends were cut back, 3 bases at V and 4 bases at J, with 7 bases in the middle. Germline V gene data show CDR1 as SGHTA and CDR2 as FQGNSA. The CDR3 is 13 amino acids.

The V call is TRBV28, the J call TRBJ2-1, with a weak D call TRBD2 (5 bases). CDR1 is MDHEN, CDR2 SYDVKM, per germline. Trimming cost V 6 bases and J 2 bases, with 8 bases left between them. CDR3 size: 13 residues. The CDR3 loop reads CASRASTYNEQFF. CDR3 nucleotides: TGTGCCAGCAGGGCTAGCACCTACAATGAGCAGTTCTTC.

Only a few counts were recorded for this clonotype. The chain couples TRBV20-1 to TRBJ1-6, with D uncertain. Germline CDR1 and CDR2: DFQATT and SNEGSKA (reference sequence). This CDR3 comprises 14 residues. V was trimmed by 0 bases and J by 7 bases, leaving 10 bases between them. Written as DNA, the CDR3 is TGCAGTGCTAGAGATCGTACGGGGAATTCACCCCTCCACTTT. It specifies CSARDRTGNSPLHF.

This chain uses TRBV24-1 with TRBJ2-7, with D unclear. The V end lost 0 bases, the J end lost 4 bases, and 12 bases lay between the germline ends. CDR3 length: 15 amino acids. Germline CDR1 and CDR2: KGHDR and SFDVKD. The CDR3 here is CATSDLKSMWYEQYF. The CDR3 bases are TGTGCCACCAGTGATTTGAAGAGTATGTGGTACGAGCAGTACTTC.

The chain uses TRBV5-1 and TRBJ2-7, with 11 bases matching TRBD2. The CDR3 covers 18 residues. V lost 0 bases, J lost 6 bases, and 14 bases stayed unmatched. CDR1 and CDR2 (germline): SGHRS, YFSETQ. CDR3 loop: CASSLGLTSGKTLFEQYF. The CDR3 coding sequence is TGCGCCAGCAGCTTGGGTCTGACTAGCGGGAAAACACTCTTCGAGCAGTACTTC.

Notes on this clonotype: A read error may account for a junction end that differs from germline. The genes are TRBV7-9 and TRBJ1-5; D remains unclear. The CDR3 has 12 amino acids. CDR1 and CDR2 from the germline V gene are SEHNR and FQNEAQ (reference sequence). DNA for the CDR3: TGTGCCAGCAGCCTAGACAATCAGCCCCGGCATTTT. Protein product: CASSLDNQPRHF.

This clonotype occurred many times. The V gene is TRBV6-5, the J gene TRBJ1-4; D is unclear. Germline CDR1 reads MNHEY; CDR2 reads SVGAGI. The CDR3 has 13 residues. The germline V and J ends were trimmed by 5 bases and 6 bases, with 10 bases remaining between them. The CDR3: CASSRSEYEKLFF. The CDR3 DNA reads as TGTGCCAGCAGTCGGTCCGAATATGAAAAACTGTTTTTT.

V and J are TRBV2 and TRBJ2-1; perhaps TRBD1 as D (5 bases). The CDR3 has 13 amino acids. The germline CDR1 and CDR2 sequences are SNHLY and FYNNEI. Trimming took off 6 bases at V and 3 bases at J, with 9 bases between the two ends. The CDR3 coding sequence is TGTGCCAGCAGGGTGACAGACTACAATGAGCAGTTCTTC. Its translation: CASRVTDYNEQFF.

There are many counts of this clonotype. This chain joins TRBV7-9 and TRBJ2-5; D unclear. Germline V lookup: CDR1 SEHNR, CDR2 FQNEAQ (reference sequence). The CDR3 has 13 amino acids. V was pared by 3 bases and J by 2 bases, with 7 bases between. CDR3 DNA: TGTGCCAGCAGCTTGACACGACAAGAGACCCAGTACTTC. As protein: CASSLTRQETQYF.

The chain carries TRBV5-4 and TRBJ2-1; weak D call: TRBD2 (7 bases). The V gene's germline CDR1 is SGHNT and CDR2 YYREEE (reference sequence). Trimming removed 1 base at V and 4 bases at J, with 12 bases between. The CDR3 runs to 15 residues. CDR3 sequence: CASSLMGGPYNEQFF. The CDR3, as DNA: TGTGCCAGCAGCTTGATGGGGGGGCCGTACAATGAGCAGTTCTTC.

The table lists this clonotype with many counts. The chain recombines TRBV12-3 or TRBV12-4 with TRBJ2-3, with 11 nucleotides matching TRBD1. The CDR3 totals 15 residues. V was pared by 5 bases and J by 3 bases, with 4 bases of the junction left unmatched. Written as DNA, the CDR3 is TGTGCCAGCAGTAGGGGGACAGGGGGGACAGATACGCAGTATTTT. As protein: CASSRGTGGTDTQYF.

This chain joins TRBV18 and TRBJ1-1, with D hard to call. The CDR3 is made up of 14 amino acids. Per germline, CDR1 KGHSH and CDR2 LQKENI. V was clipped by 6 bases and J by 4 bases, with 15 bases between them. The chain's CDR3 is CASSPAGFGTEAFF. CDR3 nucleotides: TGTGCCAGCTCCCCGGCGGGTTTTGGCACTGAAGCTTTCTTT. The full variable domain, with the rest looked up from reference TRBV18 and TRBJ1-1, is NAGVMQNPRHLVRRRGQEARLRCSPMKGHSHVYWYRQLPEEGLKFMVYLQKENIIDESGMPKERFSAEFPKEGPSILRIQQVVRGDSAAYFCASSPAGFGTEAFFGQGTRLTVV.

This clonotype was counted only a few times. This chain joins TRBV29-1 and TRBJ2-1, with TRBD2 as a possible D gene (6 bases). Germline V gene lookup returns CDR1 SQVTM and CDR2 ANQGSEA. The CDR3 totals 11 residues. V was trimmed by 7 bases and J by 8 bases, leaving 12 bases between them. The CDR3 coding sequence is TGCAGCGGCACTGAGCGGGATGAGCAGTTCTTC. Amino acids: CSGTERDEQFF.

This clonotype came up many times. The chain recombines TRBV7-2 with TRBJ2-7; TRBD1 matches 10 bases. Germline lookup yields CDR1 SGHTA and CDR2 FQGNSA. The CDR3 is made up of 12 amino acids. With V trimmed by 3 bases and J by 13 bases, 6 bases remained unmatched. CDR3 in DNA: TGTGCCAGCAGCTTTGACAGGGGGCCTTCATACTTC. Translating it yields CASSFDRGPSYF.

The V and J genes are TRBV29-1 and TRBJ1-1; no firm D call. The CDR3 loop spans 11 amino acids. Germline V gene data show CDR1 as SQVTM and CDR2 as ANQGSEA. V gave up 5 bases and J gave up 2 bases, with 6 bases separating them. CDR3 region: CSVSPNTEAFF. CDR3 DNA sequence: TGCAGCGTTAGTCCCAACACTGAAGCTTTCTTT.

This clonotype was detected ten times or more. The rearrangement uses TRBV6-1 and TRBJ1-1; tentatively, D is TRBD1 (5 bases). Trimming removed 3 bases at V and 1 base at J, with 15 bases between. Germline-derived CDR1 and CDR2 are MNHNS and SASEGT. CDR3 length: 16 residues. The CDR3 is CASSEGINRRNTEAFF. The CDR3 nucleotides are TGTGCCAGCAGTGAGGGGATAAACAGGAGGAACACTGAAGCTTTCTTT.

This clonotype was recorded at least ten times. This rearrangement joins TRBV5-4 to TRBJ2-5; maybe TRBD2 (5 bases). The CDR3 sequence is 12 residues long. The V gene's germline CDR1 is SGHNT and CDR2 YYREEE (reference sequence). Trimming removed 4 bases from V and 3 bases from J, with 7 bases in between. CDR3 residues: CASSRGEETQYF. The CDR3 DNA is TGTGCCAGCAGCCGGGGAGAAGAGACCCAGTACTTC.

The table lists this clonotype with many counts. This chain joins TRBV11-2 and TRBJ2-1; D may correspond to TRBD1 or TRBD2 (6 bases each). V was cut by 1 base and J by 3 bases, with 13 bases left in between. Germline V gene sequence: CDR1 SGHAT, CDR2 FQNNGV. This CDR3 region has 16 residues. CDR3 residues: CASSLAPGAFYNEQFF. DNA of the CDR3: TGTGCCAGCAGCTTAGCCCCGGGGGCCTTCTACAATGAGCAGTTCTTC.

This chain links TRBV29-1 with TRBJ2-7, with D tentatively TRBD1 or TRBD2 (5 bases each). Germline assignment: CDR1 SQVTM and CDR2 ANQGSEA. CDR3 length: 13 residues. The germline V and J ends were trimmed by 6 bases and 3 bases, with 15 bases remaining between them. CDR3 sequence (DNA): TGCAGCGTGACTGGGACCGCCCTCTACGAGCAGTACTTC. Its protein is CSVTGTALYEQYF.

This chain connects TRBV3-1 to TRBJ2-1; weak D call: TRBD1 (5 bases). The CDR3 consists of 18 residues. Germline assignment: CDR1 LGHDT and CDR2 YNNKEL (reference sequence). V was shortened by 1 base and J by 0 bases, with 16 bases between the two germline ends. This chain's CDR3 is CASSQGVAGWSSYNEQFF. The CDR3 DNA follows: TGTGCCAGCAGCCAAGGGGTGGCAGGGTGGAGCTCCTACAATGAGCAGTTCTTC.

Many counts were recorded for this clonotype. The chain recombines TRBV20-1 with TRBJ2-3; 9 nucleotides line up with TRBD2. This CDR3 region has 16 residues. With 6 bases clipped from V and 0 bases from J, the junction kept 10 bases outside the gene matches. Germline CDR1 reads DFQATT; CDR2 reads SNEGSKA (reference sequence). The CDR3, as DNA: TGCAGTGCGCAAACTAGGACTAGCGCTAGCACAGATACGCAGTATTTT. It codes for CSAQTRTSASTDTQYF.

The chain is built from TRBV7-8 and TRBJ1-1; D might be TRBD1 (6 bases). The CDR3 consists of 13 residues. V was clipped by 3 bases and J by 3 bases, with 8 bases between them. The germline gives CDR1 SGHVS, CDR2 FQNEAQ. The CDR3 spells CASSFNRDTEAFF. As DNA, the CDR3 is TGTGCCAGCAGCTTCAACAGGGACACTGAAGCTTTCTTT.

This clonotype occurred a few times. CDR3 sequence (DNA): TGTGCCAGCACTAAGGATACGACCGGCGAGGATTCACCCCTCCACTTT. Its protein is CASTKDTTGEDSPLHF. The chain links TRBV6-1 to TRBJ1-6, with D unresolved. Germline V gives CDR1 MNHNS, CDR2 SASEGT. V shed 7 bases and J shed 8 bases, with 21 bases lying between them. The CDR3 runs 16 residues.

This clonotype was seen at least ten times. The junction differs from germline at one of its ends, possibly a read error. The chain joins TRBV7-7 to TRBJ2-5; tentative D call: TRBD2 (6 bases). The CDR3 extends over 15 amino acids. The V gene's germline CDR1 is SSHAT and CDR2 FNYEAQ (reference sequence). The CDR3 is CASSLAEGSLETQYF. In nucleotides, the CDR3 is TGTGCTAGCAGCTTAGCGGAGGGTTCTTTAGAGACCCAGTACTTC.

This clonotype was counted many times. The J gene is TRBJ1-5, the V gene TRBV7-2; TRBD1 might be the D (6 bases). CDR1 SGHTA and CDR2 FQGNSA come from the germline V gene. Trimming shortened V by 3 bases and J by 6 bases, and 12 bases separated the two germline ends. CDR3 length: 14 residues. The CDR3 reads CASSFKQGFQPQHF. CDR3 bases: TGTGCCAGCAGCTTCAAACAGGGTTTTCAGCCCCAGCATTTT.

This clonotype was seen at least ten times. The chain combines TRBV12-3 or TRBV12-4 with TRBJ1-4; D not certain. The germline V and J ends were trimmed by 5 bases and 1 base, with 8 bases remaining between them. CDR3 length: 14 residues. CDR3 nucleotides: TGTGCCAGCAGTCCCGGGGTAACTAATGAAAAACTGTTTTTT. This translates into CASSPGVTNEKLFF.